This TCR beta chain was captured in a study of patients and donors after allogeneic stem cell transplantation. TCRdb independently ran MiXCR on the RT-PCR reads; one entry per CDR3 protein. In the table there are roughly 230,000 distinct CDR3 sequences, 13% to 15% of which are singletons. This clonotype has ten or more counts. The TCR comes from a human donor who was either an allogeneic HSCT recipient or a stem cell or donor lymphocyte infusion donor (not recorded which). It is not recorded whose cells these are; they may come from a transplant donor. Sequenced input: blood, either unsorted or a sorted T cell fraction (not recorded which).

The CDR3 region has the DNA TGCAGCGTTGAAGATAGCCCGGGAACCCACGGCTACACCTTC. Translated: CSVEDSPGTHGYTF. The chain combines TRBV29-1 with TRBJ1-2; D gene ambiguous. Per germline, CDR1 SQVTM and CDR2 ANQGSEA. The length of the CDR3 is 14 residues. V gave up 0 bases and J gave up 8 bases, with 16 bases separating them.